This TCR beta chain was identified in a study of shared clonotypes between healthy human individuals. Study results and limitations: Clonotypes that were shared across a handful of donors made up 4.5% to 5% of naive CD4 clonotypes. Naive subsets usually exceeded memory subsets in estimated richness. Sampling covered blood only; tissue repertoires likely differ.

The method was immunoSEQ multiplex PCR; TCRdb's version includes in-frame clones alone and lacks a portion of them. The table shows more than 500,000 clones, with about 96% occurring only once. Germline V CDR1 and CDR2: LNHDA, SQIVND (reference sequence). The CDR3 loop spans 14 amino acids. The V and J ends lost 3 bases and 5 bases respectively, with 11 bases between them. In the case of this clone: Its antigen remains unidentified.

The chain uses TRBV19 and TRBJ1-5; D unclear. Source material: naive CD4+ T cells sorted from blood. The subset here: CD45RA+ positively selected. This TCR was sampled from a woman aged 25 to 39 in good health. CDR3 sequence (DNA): TGTGCCAGTAGTATTTCCACCTTTGATCAGCCCCAGCATTTT. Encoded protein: CASSISTFDQPQHF.